The clone carrying this T cell receptor beta chain was observed a few times. Its antigen is not identified. The sample is drawn from a study of T cells after yellow fever vaccination. From the 5' RACE reads, TCRdb called clonotypes with MiXCR, one entry per CDR3 protein. The table has around 350,000 distinct CDR3 sequences, 11% seen once. Findings of the study overall: Overlap between CD4 and CD8 compartments was detected for a small share of clonotypes. Repertoires sorted by FACS could include abundant clonotypes that are contaminants from the bulk population. When the response was secondary, it was weaker but reached its peak faster, day 5 versus 15. Primary-vaccination clones mostly resurfaced post-booster (about 95% CD4, around 88% CD8).

Germline CDR1 and CDR2: SGHDN and FVKESK. The CDR3 is 16 amino acids. Trimming took off 4 bases at V and 1 base at J, with 14 bases between the two ends. Source: PBMCs, taken on the day of the first yellow fever vaccination. The V gene is TRBV14, the J gene TRBJ2-4; weak D call: TRBD1 (6 bases). The receptor was derived from a man between 18 and 29 years old who received the YFV17D yellow fever vaccine. Written as DNA, the CDR3 is TGTGCCAGCAGCCTAACACAGGGTATGGCCAAAAACATTCAGTACTTC. Its protein product is CASSLTQGMAKNIQYF.